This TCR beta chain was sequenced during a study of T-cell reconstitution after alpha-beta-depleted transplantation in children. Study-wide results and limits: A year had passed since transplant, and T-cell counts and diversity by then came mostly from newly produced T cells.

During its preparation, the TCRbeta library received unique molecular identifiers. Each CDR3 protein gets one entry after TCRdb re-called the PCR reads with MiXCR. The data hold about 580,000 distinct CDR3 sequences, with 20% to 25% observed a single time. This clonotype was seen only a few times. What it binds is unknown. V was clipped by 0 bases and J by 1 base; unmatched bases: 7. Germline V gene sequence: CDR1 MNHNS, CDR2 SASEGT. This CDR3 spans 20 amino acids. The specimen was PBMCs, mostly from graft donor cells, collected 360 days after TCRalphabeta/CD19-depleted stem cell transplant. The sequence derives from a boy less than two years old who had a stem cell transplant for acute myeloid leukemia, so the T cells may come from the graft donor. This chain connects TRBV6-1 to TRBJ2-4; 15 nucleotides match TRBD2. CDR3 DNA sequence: TGTGCCAGCAGTGAAGCCTCGGGACTAGCGGGGGGCTCCGCCAAAAACATTCAGTACTTC. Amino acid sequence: CASSEASGLAGGSAKNIQYF.